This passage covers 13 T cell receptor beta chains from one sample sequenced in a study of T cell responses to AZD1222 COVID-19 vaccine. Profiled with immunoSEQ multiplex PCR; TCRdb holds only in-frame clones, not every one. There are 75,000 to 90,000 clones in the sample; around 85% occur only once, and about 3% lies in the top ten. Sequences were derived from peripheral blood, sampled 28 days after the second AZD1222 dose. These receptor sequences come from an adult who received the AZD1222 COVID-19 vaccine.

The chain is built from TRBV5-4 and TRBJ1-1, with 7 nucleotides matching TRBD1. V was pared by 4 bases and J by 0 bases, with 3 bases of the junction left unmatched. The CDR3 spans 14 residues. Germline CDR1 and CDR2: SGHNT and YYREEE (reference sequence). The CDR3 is CASSGQAMNTEAFF. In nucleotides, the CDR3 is TGTGCCAGCAGCGGACAGGCGATGAACACTGAAGCTTTCTTT.

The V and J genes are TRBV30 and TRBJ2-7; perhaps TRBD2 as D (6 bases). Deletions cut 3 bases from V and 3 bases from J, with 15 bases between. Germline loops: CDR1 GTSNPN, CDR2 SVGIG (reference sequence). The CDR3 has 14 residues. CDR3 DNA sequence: TGTGCCTGGAGCCCCCGTGGGAGGATCTACGAGCAGTACTTC. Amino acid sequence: CAWSPRGRIYEQYF.

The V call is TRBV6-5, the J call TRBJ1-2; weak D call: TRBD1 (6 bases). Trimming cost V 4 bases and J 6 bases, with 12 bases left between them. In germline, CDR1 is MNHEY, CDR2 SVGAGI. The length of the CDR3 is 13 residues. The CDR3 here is CASSSLGGHGYTF. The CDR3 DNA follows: TGTGCCAGCAGTTCTCTCGGGGGGCATGGCTACACCTTC.

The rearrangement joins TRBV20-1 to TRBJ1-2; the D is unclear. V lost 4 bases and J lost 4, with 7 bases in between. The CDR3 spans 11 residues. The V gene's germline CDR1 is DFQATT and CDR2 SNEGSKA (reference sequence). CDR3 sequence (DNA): TGCAGTGCTAACTACCTCTATGGCTACACCTTC. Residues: CSANYLYGYTF.

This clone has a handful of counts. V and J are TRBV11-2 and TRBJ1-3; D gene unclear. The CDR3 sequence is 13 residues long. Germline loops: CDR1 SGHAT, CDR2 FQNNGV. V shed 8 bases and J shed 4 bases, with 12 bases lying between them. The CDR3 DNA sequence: TGTGCCAGCGTACCGGGCTGGGGAAACACCATATATTTT. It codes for CASVPGWGNTIYF.

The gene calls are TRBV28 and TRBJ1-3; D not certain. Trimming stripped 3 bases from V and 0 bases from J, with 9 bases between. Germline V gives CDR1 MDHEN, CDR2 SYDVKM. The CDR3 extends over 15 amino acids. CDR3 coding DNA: TGTGCCAGCAGTTTTGGGCAGCTCTCTGGAAACACCATATATTTT. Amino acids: CASSFGQLSGNTIYF. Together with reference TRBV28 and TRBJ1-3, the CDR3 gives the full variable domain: DVKVTQSSRYLVKRTGEKVFLECVQDMDHENMFWYRQDPGLGLRLIYFSYDVKMKEKGDIPEGYSVSREKKERFSLILESASTNQTSMYLCASSFGQLSGNTIYFGEGSWLTVV.

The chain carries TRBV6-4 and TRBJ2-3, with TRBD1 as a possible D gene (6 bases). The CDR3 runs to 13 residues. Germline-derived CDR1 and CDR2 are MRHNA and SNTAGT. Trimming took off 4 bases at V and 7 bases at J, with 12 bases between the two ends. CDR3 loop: CASSAGQGYTQYF. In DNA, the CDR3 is TGTGCCAGCAGTGCGGGCCAGGGGTATACGCAGTATTTT.

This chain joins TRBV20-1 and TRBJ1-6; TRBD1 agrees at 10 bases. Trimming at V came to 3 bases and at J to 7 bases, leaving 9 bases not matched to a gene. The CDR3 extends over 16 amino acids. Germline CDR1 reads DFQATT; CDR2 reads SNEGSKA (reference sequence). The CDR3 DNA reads TGCAGTGCTAGTCACACCGGGACAGGGGTGAATTCACCCCTCCACTTT. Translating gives CSASHTGTGVNSPLHF.

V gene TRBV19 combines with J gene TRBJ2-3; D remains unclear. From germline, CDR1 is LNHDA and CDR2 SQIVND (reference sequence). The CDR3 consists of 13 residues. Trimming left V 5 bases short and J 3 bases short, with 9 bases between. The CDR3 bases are TGTGCCAGTAGTTTTAGGGTAACAGATACGCAGTATTTT. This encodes CASSFRVTDTQYF.

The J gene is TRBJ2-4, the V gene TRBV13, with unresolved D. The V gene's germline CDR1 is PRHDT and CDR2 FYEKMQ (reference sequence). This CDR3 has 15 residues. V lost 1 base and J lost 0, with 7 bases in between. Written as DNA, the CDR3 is TGTGCCAGCAGCTTAGAAGGCGTAGCCAAAAACATTCAGTACTTC. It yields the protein CASSLEGVAKNIQYF.

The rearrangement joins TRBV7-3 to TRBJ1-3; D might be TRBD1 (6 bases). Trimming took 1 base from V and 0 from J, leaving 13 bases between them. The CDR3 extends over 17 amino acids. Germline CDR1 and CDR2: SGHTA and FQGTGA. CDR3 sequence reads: CASSLMGGASSGNTIYF. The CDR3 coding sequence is TGTGCCAGCAGCTTAATGGGGGGGGCAAGCTCTGGAAACACCATATATTTT.

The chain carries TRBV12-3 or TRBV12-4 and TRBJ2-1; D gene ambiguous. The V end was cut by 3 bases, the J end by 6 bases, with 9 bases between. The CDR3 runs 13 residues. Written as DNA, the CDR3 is TGTGCCAGCAGTTTTGGGCCGGCCAATGAGCAGTTCTTC. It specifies CASSFGPANEQFF.

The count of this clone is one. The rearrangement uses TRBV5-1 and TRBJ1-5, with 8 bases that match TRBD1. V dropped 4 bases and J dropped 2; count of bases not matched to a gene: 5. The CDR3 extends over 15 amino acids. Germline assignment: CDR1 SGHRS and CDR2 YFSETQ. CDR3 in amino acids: CASSAQGAGNQPQHF. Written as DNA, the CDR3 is TGCGCCAGCAGCGCCCAGGGGGCGGGCAATCAGCCCCAGCATTTT.